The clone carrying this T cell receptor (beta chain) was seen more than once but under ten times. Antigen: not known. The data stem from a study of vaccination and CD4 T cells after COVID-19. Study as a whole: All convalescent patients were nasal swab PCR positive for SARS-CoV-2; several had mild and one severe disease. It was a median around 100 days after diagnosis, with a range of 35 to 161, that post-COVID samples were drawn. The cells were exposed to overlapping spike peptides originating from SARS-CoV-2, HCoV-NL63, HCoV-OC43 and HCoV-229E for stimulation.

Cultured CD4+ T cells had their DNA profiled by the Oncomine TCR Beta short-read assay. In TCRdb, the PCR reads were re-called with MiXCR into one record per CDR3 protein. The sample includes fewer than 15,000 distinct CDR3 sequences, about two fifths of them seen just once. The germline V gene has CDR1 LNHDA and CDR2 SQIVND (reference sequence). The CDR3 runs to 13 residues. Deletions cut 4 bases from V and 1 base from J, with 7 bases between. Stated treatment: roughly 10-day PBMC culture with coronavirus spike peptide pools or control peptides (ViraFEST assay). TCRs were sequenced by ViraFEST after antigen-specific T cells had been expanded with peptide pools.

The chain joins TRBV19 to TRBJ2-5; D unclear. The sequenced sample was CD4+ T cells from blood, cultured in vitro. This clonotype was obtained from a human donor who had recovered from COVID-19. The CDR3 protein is CASSTVTQETQYF. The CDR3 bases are TGTGCCAGTAGTACAGTGACCCAAGAGACCCAGTACTTC.